This TCR beta chain was sequenced during a study of T cells in Graves' hyperthyroidism and ophthalmopathy. Study information: The authors collected peripheral blood at initial diagnosis, before any treatment.

The CDR3 regions of TCR beta were amplified from RNA transcripts. RT-PCR in the first round (using the HTBI primer set) targeted the TCR CDR3. MiXCR was run by TCRdb on the multiplex PCR reads, yielding one entry per CDR3 protein. Of around 700,000 distinct CDR3 sequences listed, 35% are singletons. Graves' hyperthyroidism was deemed stable given no ophthalmopathy progression within 18 months. This clonotype was observed at least ten times. This clonotype originated in a middle-aged woman with Graves' hyperthyroidism. Sequenced sample: blood.

The DNA for the CDR3 is TGTGCCAGCAGCGCTGGGGTTAGTACCTACGAGCAGTACTTC. It translates to CASSAGVSTYEQYF. The rearrangement joins TRBV7-2 to TRBJ2-7; the D is unclear. The V end was cut by 5 bases, the J end by 2 bases, with 13 bases between. This CDR3 has 14 amino acids. Germline values: CDR1 SGHTA, CDR2 FQGNSA.